The entry below gives a single TCR beta chain sequence along with its context. Its antigen is as yet unknown. This sample stems from a study of graft-versus-host responses after intestinal transplantation. Study background: Anti-thymocyte globulin was used for induction in all recipients, who then took tacrolimus and steroids for roughly 3 years. Study-wide findings and caveats: In patients with graft-donor T cell macrochimerism, allograft graft-versus-host to host-versus-graft clonal ratios were high. In recipient marrow, GvH clones were found, and some appeared first in ileum or blood. Levels of circulating GvH clones at their peak were associated with early post-transplant HvG declines.

TCRdb's copy holds only in-frame clones and misses some; the assay was immunoSEQ multiplex PCR. The data show some 120,000 clones, about 92% seen once. The sample was unstimulated CD8+ T cells sorted from spleen or lymph node cells, taken before transplant. The origin of this receptor is a human donor who was the organ donor for an intestinal transplant.

This chain's CDR3 is CASSQDPGETQYF. The CDR3 bases are TGCGCCAGCAGCCAAGACCCTGGGGAGACCCAGTACTTC. This sequence joins TRBV4-1 and TRBJ2-5; D unclear. Trimming left V 0 bases short and J 5 bases short, with 7 bases between. CDR1 is MGHRA and CDR2 is YSYEKL in the germline V gene. The CDR3 is made up of 13 amino acids.